This TCR beta chain was observed in a study of shared T cell receptors in the human thymus. Using immunoSEQ multiplex PCR, the repertoire was profiled, and TCRdb retains in-frame clones only, with some absent. The sample consists of 640,000 or so clones, 87% of them appearing once. CDR1 and CDR2 from the germline V gene are KGHSH and LQKENI. Trimming at V came to 3 bases and at J to 2 bases, leaving 1 base not matched to a gene. CDR3 length: 15 amino acids. Another study also made use of these data, one on human thymus T cells.

The sequencing sample was made of thymocytes. This clonotype was obtained from a boy under two years old with a congenital heart defect. The chain uses TRBV18 and TRBJ2-6; TRBD1 matches at 7 bases. Here the CDR3 DNA reads TGTGCCAGCTCACCGCAGGGGGCTGGGGCCAACGTCCTGACTTTC. Encoded protein: CASSPQGAGANVLTF.